The entry that follows covers one T cell receptor beta chain sequence. Antigen unknown. This entry belongs to a study of CD8 T cells in ankylosing spondylitis. Points from the study as a whole: Disease-linked clones bore a CD8+ phenotype, appearing relatively rarely in peripheral blood.

The TCR beta libraries were generated through quantitative 5'-RACE incorporating molecular barcodes. MiXCR was run by TCRdb on the 5' RACE reads, yielding one entry per CDR3 protein. Of 250,000 to 300,000 distinct CDR3 sequences in the sample, roughly 18% were seen once. V was trimmed by 4 bases and J by 4 bases, leaving 9 bases between them. The CDR3 covers 12 residues. CDR1 and CDR2 (germline): SGHRS, YFSETQ. The clonotype comes from a male donor with ankylosing spondylitis or in good health (not recorded which). The sample consisted of blood, either unsorted or a sorted T cell fraction (not recorded which). The V call is TRBV5-1, the J call TRBJ2-7; D perhaps matches TRBD1 (6 bases). CDR3: CASSRQDYEQYF. The DNA for the CDR3 is TGCGCCAGCAGCCGACAGGATTACGAGCAGTACTTC. The full variable domain, rest sourced from reference TRBV5-1 and TRBJ2-7, is KAGVTQTPRYLIKTRGQQVTLSCSPISGHRSVSWYQQTPGQGLQFLFEYFSETQRNKGNFPGRFSGRQFSNSRSEMNVSTLELGDSALYLCASSRQDYEQYFGPGTRLTVT.